This TCR beta chain stems from a study of blood T cells in healthy people across ages. About the study: Capture via template switching afforded approximately one barcoded beta molecule per two T cells.

Alongside a J-beta primer mix, a sample-barcoded 5' primer served in a second PCR lasting roughly 7 to 11 cycles. TCRdb reanalysed the 5' RACE reads using MiXCR and keeps one entry per CDR3 protein. The profile shows hundreds of thousands of distinct CDR3 sequences, around 45% of them singletons. Points from the study as a whole: Per-million-T-cell TCR beta diversity fell roughly linearly with age.

This clonotype was seen ten or more times. What it binds is not known. This CDR3 is built from 16 residues. J gave up 2 bases and V 3 bases, and 7 bases lay outside the gene matches. The receptor was derived from a woman aged 55-69 years in good health. Sequenced sample: blood. The rearrangement links TRBV12-3 or TRBV12-4 to TRBJ2-3; 8 bases line up with TRBD2. In DNA form, the CDR3 reads TGTGCCAGCAGTTTGGGCACTAGCGGCTACACAGATACGCAGTATTTT. It codes for CASSLGTSGYTDTQYF.